These T cell receptor beta chains were read from a single sample in a study of spatial heterogeneity in lung cancer. Via MiXCR, TCRdb re-called the 5' RACE reads, giving one row per CDR3 protein. The data show about 1,500 distinct CDR3 sequences, with less than 20% seen just once and about half held by the top ten. This specimen consisted of lung tumor tissue, obtained at surgery. Every receptor here comes from a male donor with early-stage non-small cell lung cancer. Each CDR3 is given with its conserved first and last residue. The order of the fields is clone size, V gene, J gene, D gene, CDR3 DNA, CDR3 protein. D genes are given only for firm matches. Some rows have no size entry. The others give once, few or many, or a class for an expanded clone.

medium-sized	TRBV20-1	TRBJ2-3	TRBD2	TGCAGTGCTATGTCGGCGGGGGGGGGCACAGATACGCAGTATTTT	CSAMSAGGGTDTQYF
medium-sized	TRBV7-2	TRBJ1-2	NA	TGTGCCAGCAGCTTATGGGCCGACTGGGGCTACACCTTC	CASSLWADWGYTF
many	TRBV6-1	TRBJ2-1	TRBD1	TGTGCCAGCTTTTTGACAGGGGGCAAGAATGAGCAGTTCTTC	CASFLTGGKNEQFF
large	TRBV7-2	TRBJ1-6	NA	TGTGCCAGCAGCTTCTACAGGGAATCACCCCTCCACTTT	CASSFYRESPLHF
NA	TRBV27	TRBJ2-1	NA	TGTGCCAGCAGTCTTGGAGGTGGGGCATTTGAGCAGTTCTTC	CASSLGGGAFEQFF
medium-sized	TRBV6-1	TRBJ2-2	NA	TGTGCCAGCGGTTCAGGGGCCAACACCGGGGAGCTGTTTTTT	CASGSGANTGELFF
many	TRBV7-3	TRBJ2-7	NA	TGTGCCAGCAGCCCGGACCCAACCTACGAGCAGTACTTC	CASSPDPTYEQYF
NA	TRBV4-1	TRBJ1-1	NA	TGCGCCAGCAGCTTCGACGGGGGCACTGAAGCTTTCTTT	CASSFDGGTEAFF
medium-sized	TRBV7-9	TRBJ2-1	NA	TGTGCCAGCAGCCAGACAGGCGCATCCTTATACAATGAGCAGTTCTTC	CASSQTGASLYNEQFF
NA	TRBV20-1	TRBJ2-7	TRBD2	TGCAGTGCTAGAGATCGGGCGGTAGCGGGAGGGCCGGGGTACGAGCAGTACTTC	CSARDRAVAGGPGYEQYF
many	TRBV5-4	TRBJ2-1	NA	TGTGCCAGCAGCTTGACAGGGAGGAATGAGCAGTTCTTC	CASSLTGRNEQFF
many	TRBV7-6	TRBJ2-3	NA	TGTGCCAGCAGCTTAGCGACCGGGGCTAGCACAGATACGCAGTATTTT	CASSLATGASTDTQYF
many	TRBV5-1	TRBJ1-5	NA	TGCGCCAGCAGCTTGGAGGGAGGCGGGAATCAGCCCCAGCATTTT	CASSLEGGGNQPQHF
NA	TRBV29-1	TRBJ2-7	NA	TGCAGCGCCGCTCGCAGGAACGAGCAGTACTTC	CSAARRNEQYF
few	TRBV11-2	TRBJ2-1	TRBD2	TGTGCCAGCAGCTTAACACGCAGGCGAGCGGGAGCGGATGAGCAGTTCTTC	CASSLTRRRAGADEQFF
medium-sized	TRBV7-9	TRBJ1-4	NA	TGTGCCAGCAGCGTTGGGACCACAACTAATGAAAAACTGTTTTTT	CASSVGTTTNEKLFF
few	TRBV12-3/TRBV12-4	TRBJ2-1	NA	TGTGCCAGCAGTTTGAGCAATGAGCAGTTCTTC	CASSLSNEQFF
NA	TRBV25-1	TRBJ2-7	NA	TGTGCCAGCAGTGCCCGGGGCGCAGCCTACGAGCAGTACTTC	CASSARGAAYEQYF
NA	TRBV7-8	TRBJ2-3	TRBD2	TGTGCCAGCAGCAACGGGGGGGACGGGAGGACAGATACGCAGTATTTT	CASSNGGDGRTDTQYF
medium-sized	TRBV7-8	TRBJ2-1	TRBD2	TGTGCCAGCAGCCCGAGACTAGCGGGGGGGCCAGCCAATGAGCAGTTCTTC	CASSPRLAGGPANEQFF
many	TRBV6-1	TRBJ2-3	TRBD2	TGTGCCAGCAGTGAAAAGCCGCCGCGGGGGGCGACGACAGATACGCAGTATTTT	CASSEKPPRGATTDTQYF
NA	TRBV20-1	TRBJ2-6	NA	TGCAGTGCCGGCCTAGTCGGGTCGGGCAACGTCCTGACTTTC	CSAGLVGSGNVLTF
NA	TRBV19	TRBJ1-2	NA	TGTGCCAGTAGTGGGACGCCTATCGGCTACACCTTC	CASSGTPIGYTF
many	TRBV27	TRBJ1-4	NA	TGTGCCAGCAGTTCCACAGGGCTCAATAGAAAAAAACTGTTTTTT	CASSSTGLNRKKLFF
many	TRBV23-1	TRBJ2-5	TRBD1	TGCGCCAGCAGTCAGGGACGAGACAGGGAAGAGACCCAGTACTTC	CASSQGRDREETQYF
medium-sized	TRBV6-6	TRBJ2-1	NA	TGTGCCAGCAGTTTGGAAGCCCTCACTAGCAATGAGCAGTTCTTC	CASSLEALTSNEQFF
few	TRBV7-6	TRBJ2-7	NA	TGTGCCAGCAGCTTTGGGGACTCCTACGAGCAGTACTTC	CASSFGDSYEQYF
medium-sized	TRBV6-6	TRBJ1-2	NA	TGTGCCAGCAGTCTAGCAGGGGACTATGGCTACACCTTC	CASSLAGDYGYTF
medium-sized	TRBV30	TRBJ2-6	TRBD2	TGTGCCTGGACCCTGGGGGGGACTGGGGCCAACGTCCTGACTTTC	CAWTLGGTGANVLTF
NA	TRBV5-6	TRBJ1-2	NA	TGTGCCAGCAGCCCTTACCCGGGACCGTTCTACACCTTC	CASSPYPGPFYTF
many	TRBV6-2/TRBV6-3	TRBJ2-7	NA	TGTGCCAGCAGTTACTCATTTGGGGGCGACGAGCAGTACTTC	CASSYSFGGDEQYF
NA	TRBV24-1	TRBJ2-2	NA	TGTGCCACCGAGACAGAAAACACCGGGGAGCTGTTTTTT	CATETENTGELFF
large	TRBV12-3/TRBV12-4	TRBJ2-5	NA	TGTGCCAGCAGCTTAAGGTACCAAGAGACCCAGTACTTC	CASSLRYQETQYF
medium-sized	TRBV7-2	TRBJ2-5	NA	TGTGCCAGCACCTTGCGGACTGGGGGAGAGACCCAGTACTTC	CASTLRTGGETQYF
medium-sized	TRBV7-2	TRBJ2-1	TRBD2	TGTGCCAGCACCAAAGGGGGACTAGCGGGAGGACTTGAGCAGTTCTTC	CASTKGGLAGGLEQFF
NA	TRBV10-3	TRBJ2-2	TRBD1	TGTGCCATCAGCACAACAGGGGCGGGCGGGGAGCTGTTTTTT	CAISTTGAGGELFF
medium-sized	TRBV2	TRBJ2-3	TRBD2	TGTGCCAGCATGATCCCTAGCGGGACAGATACGCAGTATTTT	CASMIPSGTDTQYF
many	TRBV18	TRBJ2-7	TRBD1	TGTGCCAGCTGGGGGCAGGGGGCCCGCGAGCAGTACTTC	CASWGQGAREQYF
medium-sized	TRBV7-2	TRBJ2-7	NA	TGTGCCAGCACCCATGTTGGTAGGGACGAGCAGTACTTC	CASTHVGRDEQYF
few	TRBV19	TRBJ2-5	TRBD2	TGTGCCAGTAGTAACGGACTAGCGGGAGCGGGGGAGACCCAGTACTTC	CASSNGLAGAGETQYF
NA	TRBV10-3	TRBJ2-3	NA	TGTGCCATCCAAGGCAGTGATACGCAGTATTTT	CAIQGSDTQYF
few	TRBV12-3/TRBV12-4	TRBJ1-2	NA	TGTGCCAGCAGTTCCCAGGGACCCTACACCTTC	CASSSQGPYTF
medium-sized	TRBV7-2	TRBJ2-7	NA	TGTGCCAGCAGCATCCTCATAGGGGGCGGGGGCGAGCAGTACTTC	CASSILIGGGGEQYF
medium-sized	TRBV19	TRBJ2-7	NA	TGTGCCAGTAGTATGTCCAGGTCGAGCAGCCGATCGCGATACGAGCAGTACTTC	CASSMSRSSSRSRYEQYF
medium-sized	TRBV5-1	TRBJ2-3	TRBD2	TGCGCCAGCAGCTTACAAGCGGGGGGTAGCACAGATACGCAGTATTTT	CASSLQAGGSTDTQYF
medium-sized	TRBV27	TRBJ1-5	NA	TGTGCCAGCAGGAACCTAGCCTCGACGGGACGTAATCAGCCCCAGCATTTT	CASRNLASTGRNQPQHF
medium-sized	TRBV18	TRBJ1-6	NA	TGTGCCAGCTCGCCCGGGGAAGGCAATTCACCCCTCCACTTT	CASSPGEGNSPLHF
medium-sized	TRBV7-2	TRBJ1-2	NA	TGTGCCAGCAGCTTAGCGGGAGCTTCCTATGGCTACACCTTC	CASSLAGASYGYTF
medium-sized	TRBV6-2/TRBV6-3	TRBJ2-4	NA	TGTGCCAGCGGCGGGGACGTAGACATTCAGTACTTC	CASGGDVDIQYF
medium-sized	TRBV7-9	TRBJ2-3	TRBD2	TGTGCCAGCAGCTTTGGCGGGAGTGGGTCAGATACGCAGTATTTT	CASSFGGSGSDTQYF
many	TRBV12-3/TRBV12-4	TRBJ2-4	TRBD1	TGTGCCAGCAGCACCTGGACAGGGAAAGCCAAAAACATTCAGTACTTC	CASSTWTGKAKNIQYF
medium-sized	TRBV2	TRBJ2-3	NA	TGTGCCAGCAGATGGGGACTTAGCACAGATACGCAGTATTTT	CASRWGLSTDTQYF
medium-sized	TRBV19	TRBJ2-2	TRBD1	TGTGCCAGTCGACTCCCGGGACAGGGGATAACCGGGGAGCTGTTTTTT	CASRLPGQGITGELFF